A single TCR beta chain is shown here with its context. Its matching antigen is unknown. Time point in this sample: recipient sample about 28 days before transplant, after cytoreduction. These data belong to a study of T cell clonotyping in hematopoietic cell transplantation. Study background: Cytoreduction preceded collection of pretransplant recipient samples.

Study conclusions and caveats: Pathologically expanded recipient clonotypes increased progressively from day 30 to day 180 as diversity fell.

The CDR3 runs to 10 residues. CDR1 and CDR2 (germline): DFQATT, SNEGSKA (reference sequence). V was clipped by 3 bases and J by 2 bases, with 1 base between them. TCRdb's copy holds only in-frame clones and misses some; the assay was immunoSEQ multiplex PCR. The data show about 10,000 clones, with roughly 91% seen just once and about 16% held by the top ten. This chain uses TRBV20-1 with TRBJ1-1; D uncertain. The source of this sequence is a woman between 45 and 60 years old with chronic myeloid leukemia. Some clones in this sample may be carry-over from other donors' samples. This material consisted of peripheral blood mononuclear cells, taken before stem cell transplant. CDR3: CSASNTEAFF. The CDR3 nucleotides are TGCAGTGCTAGCAACACTGAAGCTTTCTTT.